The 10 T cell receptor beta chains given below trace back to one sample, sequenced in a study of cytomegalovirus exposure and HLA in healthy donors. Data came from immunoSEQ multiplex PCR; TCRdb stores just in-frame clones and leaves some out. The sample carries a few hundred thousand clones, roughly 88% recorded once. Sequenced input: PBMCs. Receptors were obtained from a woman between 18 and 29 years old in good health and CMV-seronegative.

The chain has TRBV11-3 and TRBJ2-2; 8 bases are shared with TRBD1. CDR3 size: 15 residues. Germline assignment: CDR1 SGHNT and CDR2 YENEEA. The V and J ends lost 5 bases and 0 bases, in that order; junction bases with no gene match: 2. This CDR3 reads CASSPTGANTGELFF. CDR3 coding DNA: TGTGCCAGCAGCCCGACAGGGGCGAACACCGGGGAGCTGTTTTTT. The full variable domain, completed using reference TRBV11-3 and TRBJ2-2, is EAGVVQSPRYKIIEKKQPVAFWCNPISGHNTLYWYLQNLGQGPELLIRYENEEAVDDSQLPKDRFSAERLKGVDSTLKIQPAELGDSAVYLCASSPTGANTGELFFGEGSRLTVL.

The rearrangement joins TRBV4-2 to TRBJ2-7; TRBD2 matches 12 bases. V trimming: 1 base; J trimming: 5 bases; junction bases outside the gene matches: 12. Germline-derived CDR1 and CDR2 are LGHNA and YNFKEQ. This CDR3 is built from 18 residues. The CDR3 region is CASSQVTGLAGEVNEQYF. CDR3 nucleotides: TGTGCCAGCAGCCAAGTGACGGGACTAGCGGGTGAAGTTAACGAGCAGTACTTC.

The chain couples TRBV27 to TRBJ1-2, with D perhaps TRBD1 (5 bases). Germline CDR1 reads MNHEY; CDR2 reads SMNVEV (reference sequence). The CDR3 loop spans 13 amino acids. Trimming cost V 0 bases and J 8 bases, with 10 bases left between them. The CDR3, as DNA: TGTGCCAGCAGTTTATCGTTCCAGGGCGGCTACACCTTC. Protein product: CASSLSFQGGYTF.

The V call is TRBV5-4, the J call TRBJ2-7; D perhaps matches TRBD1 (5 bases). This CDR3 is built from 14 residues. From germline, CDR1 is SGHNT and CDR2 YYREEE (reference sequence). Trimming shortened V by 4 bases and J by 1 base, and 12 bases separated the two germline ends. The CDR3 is CASSIGHLSYEQYF. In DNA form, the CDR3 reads TGTGCCAGCAGCATCGGACACCTTTCCTACGAGCAGTACTTC.

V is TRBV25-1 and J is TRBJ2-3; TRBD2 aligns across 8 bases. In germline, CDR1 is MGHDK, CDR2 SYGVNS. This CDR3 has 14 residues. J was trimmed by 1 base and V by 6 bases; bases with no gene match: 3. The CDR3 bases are TGTGCCAGCAGCCCAGCGGGGGGCACAGATACGCAGTATTTT. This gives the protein CASSPAGGTDTQYF.

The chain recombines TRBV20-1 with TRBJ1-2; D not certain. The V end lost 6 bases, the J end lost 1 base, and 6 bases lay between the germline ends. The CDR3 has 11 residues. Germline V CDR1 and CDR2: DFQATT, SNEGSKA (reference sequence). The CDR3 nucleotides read TGCAGTGCCCCCAATAACTATGGCTACACCTTC. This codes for CSAPNNYGYTF.

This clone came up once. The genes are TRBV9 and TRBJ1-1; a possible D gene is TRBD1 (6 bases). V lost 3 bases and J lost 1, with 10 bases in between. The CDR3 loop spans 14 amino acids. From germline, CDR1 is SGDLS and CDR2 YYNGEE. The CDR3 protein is CASSAQGQNTEAFF. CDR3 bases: TGTGCCAGCAGCGCACAGGGACAGAACACTGAAGCTTTCTTT. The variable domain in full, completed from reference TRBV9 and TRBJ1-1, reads DSGVTQTPKHLITATGQRVTLRCSPRSGDLSVYWYQQSLDQGLQFLIQYYNGEERAKGNILERFSAQQFPDLHSELNLSSLELGDSALYFCASSAQGQNTEAFFGQGTRLTVV.

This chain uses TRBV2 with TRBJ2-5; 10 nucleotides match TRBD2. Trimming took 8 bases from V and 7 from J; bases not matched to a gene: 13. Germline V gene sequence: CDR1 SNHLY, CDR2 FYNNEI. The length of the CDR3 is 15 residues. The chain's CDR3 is CASRVLAGVGGTQYF. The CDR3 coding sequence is TGTGCCAGCCGTGTCCTAGCGGGAGTTGGAGGGACCCAGTACTTC.

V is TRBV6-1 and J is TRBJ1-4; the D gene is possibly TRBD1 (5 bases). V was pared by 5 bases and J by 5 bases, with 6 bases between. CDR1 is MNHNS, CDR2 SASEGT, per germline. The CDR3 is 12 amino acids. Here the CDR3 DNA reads TGTGCCAGCAGTACAGGAAATGAAAAACTGTTTTTT. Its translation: CASSTGNEKLFF.

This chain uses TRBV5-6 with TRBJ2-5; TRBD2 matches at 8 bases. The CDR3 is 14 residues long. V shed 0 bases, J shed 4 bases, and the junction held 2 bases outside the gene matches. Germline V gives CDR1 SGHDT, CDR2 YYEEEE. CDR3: CASSLAGGVETQYF. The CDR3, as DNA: TGTGCCAGCAGCTTGGCGGGAGGGGTAGAGACCCAGTACTTC.